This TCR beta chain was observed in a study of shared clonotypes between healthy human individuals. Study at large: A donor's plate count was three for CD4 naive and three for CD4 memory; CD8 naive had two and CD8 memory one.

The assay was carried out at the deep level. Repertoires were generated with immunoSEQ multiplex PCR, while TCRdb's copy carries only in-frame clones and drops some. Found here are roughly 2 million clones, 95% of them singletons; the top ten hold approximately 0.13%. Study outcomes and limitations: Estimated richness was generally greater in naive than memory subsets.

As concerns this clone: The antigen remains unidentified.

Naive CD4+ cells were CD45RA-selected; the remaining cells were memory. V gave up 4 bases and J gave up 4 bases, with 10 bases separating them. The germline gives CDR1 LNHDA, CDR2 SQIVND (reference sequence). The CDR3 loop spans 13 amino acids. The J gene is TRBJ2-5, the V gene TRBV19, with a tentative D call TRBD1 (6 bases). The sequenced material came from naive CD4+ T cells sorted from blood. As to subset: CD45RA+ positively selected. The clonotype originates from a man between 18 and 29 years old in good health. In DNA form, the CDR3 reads TGTGCCAGTAGTAATCAGGGGTCAGAGACCCAGTACTTC. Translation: CASSNQGSETQYF.